This T cell receptor beta chain came from a study of blood T cell repertoires in COVID-19. Study background: The origin of the acute and convalescent COVID-19 samples was the United States, Italy and Spain. The analysed material was cDNA or gDNA that came from T cells, B-cell-depleted T cells, or PBMCs.

Authors' data handling: Estimated nucleated cell counts came from reference gene primer amplification. Generated by immunoSEQ multiplex PCR, the TCRdb table keeps only in-frame clones and is missing some. V, J and clone size derive from that table, while D and trimming were established from the DNA sequence. This sample carries about 56,000 clones, roughly 90% of them seen once, and the ten largest clones take 15% to 25%. The CDR3 spans 14 residues. V lost 3 bases, J lost 3 bases, and 12 bases lay in between. CDR1 and CDR2 (germline): LNHDA, SQIVND (reference sequence). Remarks on this clone: Other DNA sequences from this sample encode an identical CDR3 as well.

Sequenced material: peripheral blood. This chain connects TRBV19 to TRBJ2-7; D is undetermined. This sequence was found in a human donor in a cohort sampled during active COVID-19. The DNA of the CDR3 is TGTGCCAGTAGTATCCCGGGTCTCATCTACGAGCAGTACTTC. Its protein product is CASSIPGLIYEQYF.